In this sample, the clone carrying this T cell receptor beta chain turned up many times. Its specificity is not known. The V end was cut by 0 bases, the J end by 3 bases, with 6 bases between. This CDR3 region has 14 residues. Germline-derived CDR1 and CDR2 are MNHNS and SASEGT. Documented time point: blood at routine non-recurrence follow-up after resection. Sequencing of whole RNA from tumor, nontumor lung or frozen PBMC involved no sorting. This record comes from a study of spatial heterogeneity in lung cancer. As for the study in general: Within raw reads, each unique TCR and UMI combination appeared on average more than ten times.

Points from the study as a whole: More often at tumor resection than at routine follow-up, ubiquitous expanded tumor TCRs were detected in the blood.

In the library, each TCR cDNA molecule bore its own unique molecular identifier. Each CDR3 protein gets one entry after TCRdb re-called the 5' RACE reads with MiXCR. Seen here are about 20,000 distinct CDR3 sequences, approximately 11% observed once, and the top ten hold less than 40%. This specimen was PBMCs, taken at follow-up. J is TRBJ1-5 and V is TRBV6-1; unclear D gene. The TCR comes from a female donor with early-stage non-small cell lung cancer. CDR3 in DNA: TGTGCCAGCAGTGAAGCTTGGCCCAATCAGCCCCAGCATTTT. Translated, it gives CASSEAWPNQPQHF.